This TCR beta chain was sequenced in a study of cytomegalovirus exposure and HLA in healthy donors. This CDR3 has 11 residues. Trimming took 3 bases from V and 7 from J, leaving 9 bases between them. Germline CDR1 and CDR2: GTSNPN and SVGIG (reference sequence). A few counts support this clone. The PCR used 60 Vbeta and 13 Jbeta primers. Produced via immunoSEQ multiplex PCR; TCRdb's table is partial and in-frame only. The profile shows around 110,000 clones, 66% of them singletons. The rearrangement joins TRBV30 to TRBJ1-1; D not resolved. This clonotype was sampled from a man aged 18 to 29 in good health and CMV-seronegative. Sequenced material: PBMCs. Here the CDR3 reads CAWRMAREAFF. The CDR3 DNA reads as TGTGCCTGGAGGATGGCCCGTGAAGCTTTCTTT.